These 20 T cell receptor beta chains originate from one sample sequenced in a study of blood T cell repertoires in COVID-19. TCRdb keeps only in-frame clones here, not all; method: immunoSEQ multiplex PCR. The sample shows roughly 300,000 clones, 70% to 90% of them seen only once. Sample: PBMCs or T cells enriched from blood (not recorded which). The receptors originated from a woman in her thirties who had recovered from COVID-19.

This rearrangement joins TRBV6-5 to TRBJ1-1; D not resolved. The length of the CDR3 is 13 residues. Germline V gene data show CDR1 as MNHEY and CDR2 as SVGAGI. The ends were cut back, 7 bases at V and 1 base at J, with 10 bases in the middle. The CDR3 sequence: CASTYSANTEAFF. The CDR3 DNA reads as TGTGCCAGCACCTATAGTGCGAACACTGAAGCTTTCTTT.

The chain recombines TRBV4-3 with TRBJ2-3; 13 positions match TRBD2. Germline V gene sequence: CDR1 LGHNA, CDR2 YSLEER. The CDR3 is made up of 18 amino acids. The ends lost 2 bases at V and 3 bases at J; junction bases unmatched: 8. The CDR3 region is CASSQSRLAGGTTDTQYF. DNA of the CDR3: TGCGCCAGCAGCCAATCTCGACTAGCGGGGGGTACAACAGATACGCAGTATTTT.

Written as DNA, the CDR3 is TGTGCCAGTAGGACAGGGGGATACAATGAGCAGTTCTTC. It encodes CASRTGGYNEQFF. This chain links TRBV19 with TRBJ2-1; 9 bases map to TRBD1. CDR3 length: 13 amino acids. The ends lost 6 bases at V and 4 bases at J; junction bases unmatched: 1. Per germline, CDR1 LNHDA and CDR2 SQIVND (reference sequence).

This clone was observed a handful of times. The rearrangement uses TRBV3-1 (or the pseudogene TRBV3-2) and TRBJ1-1, with a possible D match to TRBD1 (6 bases). Germline CDR1 is LGHDT and CDR2 is YNNKEL (reference sequence). The CDR3 has 14 residues. Between the trimmed V and J ends, which lost 3 bases and 1 base, there was a span of 9 bases. The CDR3 sequence: CASSQQGSNTEAFF. The CDR3 DNA is TGTGCCAGCAGCCAGCAGGGGTCGAACACTGAAGCTTTCTTT.

This clone has only one observation. V is TRBV7-8 and J is TRBJ1-5; tentatively, D is TRBD1 (6 bases). V lost 4 bases to trimming and J lost 6 bases, with 10 bases between them. The CDR3 runs to 13 residues. The V gene's germline CDR1 is SGHVS and CDR2 FQNEAQ. CDR3 nucleotides: TGTGCCAGCAGCTCGACAGGATTTCAGCCCCAGCATTTT. Translating it yields CASSSTGFQPQHF.

The chain uses TRBV19 and TRBJ2-6; weak D call: TRBD1 (6 bases). V lost 8 bases, J lost 0 bases, and 23 bases lay in between. From germline, CDR1 is LNHDA and CDR2 SQIVND (reference sequence). The CDR3 spans 19 residues. In nucleotides, the CDR3 is TGTGCCAGTCATGGGCGGGTCGGGACATTAAACTCTGGGGCCAACGTCCTGACTTTC. Its protein is CASHGRVGTLNSGANVLTF.

The chain employs TRBV5-4 and TRBJ1-1, with D possibly being TRBD1 (5 bases). The CDR3 consists of 12 residues. V lost 4 bases and J 8 bases, leaving 12 bases between the germline ends. CDR1 and CDR2 from the germline V gene are SGHNT and YYREEE (reference sequence). Here the CDR3 reads CASSDGNREAFF. The CDR3 DNA follows: TGTGCCAGCAGCGACGGAAACAGGGAAGCTTTCTTT.

The chain links TRBV5-5 to TRBJ1-1, with D maybe TRBD1 (5 bases). The CDR3 has 13 residues. Germline V gene lookup returns CDR1 SGHKS and CDR2 YYEKEE (reference sequence). Trimming removed 3 bases from V and 5 bases from J, with 11 bases in between. The CDR3 protein is CASSWGLGTEAFF. CDR3 in DNA: TGTGCCAGCAGCTGGGGCCTCGGGACTGAAGCTTTCTTT.

This chain links TRBV9 with TRBJ1-1, with D uncertain. This CDR3 has 15 residues. Germline lookup yields CDR1 SGDLS and CDR2 YYNGEE. Trimming left V 6 bases short and J 0 bases short, with 15 bases between. DNA of the CDR3: TGTGCCAGCAACCCGCGCGGGCGGATGAACACTGAAGCTTTCTTT. It translates to CASNPRGRMNTEAFF.

Remarks on this clone: The sample carries other DNA sequences with the same CDR3. The genes are TRBV29-1 and TRBJ2-7; 10 bases map to TRBD1. Unmatched junction bases numbered 1, after V lost 6 bases and J lost 2 bases. This CDR3 has 12 residues. Germline V gene sequence: CDR1 SQVTM, CDR2 ANQGSEA. The CDR3 coding sequence is TGCAGCGTGGGGACAGGGGCCTACGAGCAGTACTTC. It translates to CSVGTGAYEQYF.

This clone was counted between two and nine times. V usage is TRBV3-1 (or the pseudogene TRBV3-2) and J usage is TRBJ2-5, with 8 bases matching TRBD2. CDR1 is LGHDT and CDR2 is YNNKEL in the germline V gene (reference sequence). The CDR3 length is 15 residues. V lost 4 bases and J lost 5; bases outside the gene matches: 9. DNA of the CDR3: TGTGCCAGCAGCCCCTGGCAGAGCGGGGGCGAGACCCAGTACTTC. Translating gives CASSPWQSGGETQYF.

The chain joins TRBV2 to TRBJ1-5, with 8 bases aligning to TRBD1. From germline, CDR1 is SNHLY and CDR2 FYNNEI. With V trimmed by 5 bases and J by 4 bases, 4 bases remained unmatched. This CDR3 has 14 residues. In DNA form, the CDR3 reads TGTGCCAGCAGTCAGGACAGGGTGAATCAGCCCCAGCATTTT. Its translation is CASSQDRVNQPQHF.

The rearrangement joins TRBV6-2 or TRBV6-3 to TRBJ2-7, with 14 positions matching TRBD2. Germline CDR1 and CDR2: MNHEY and SVGEGT. CDR3 length: 16 amino acids. J was trimmed by 5 bases and V by 2 bases; bases with no gene match: 5. The CDR3 spells CASSYPTSGGAHEQYF. CDR3 nucleotide sequence: TGTGCCAGCAGTTACCCGACTAGCGGGGGGGCCCACGAGCAGTACTTC.

The V and J genes are TRBV7-8 and TRBJ2-1; tentative D call: TRBD2 (6 bases). Germline V CDR1 and CDR2: SGHVS, FQNEAQ. The CDR3 totals 16 residues. Trimming removed 1 base at V and 3 bases at J, with 13 bases between. In DNA, the CDR3 is TGTGCCAGCAGCTTAGTCGCAGCGGGTTACTACAATGAGCAGTTCTTC. Protein sequence: CASSLVAAGYYNEQFF.

The V call is TRBV5-1, the J call TRBJ2-2, with D perhaps matching TRBD2 (5 bases). With 4 bases removed from V and 6 bases from J, the gap between germline ends came to 13 bases. This CDR3 comprises 14 residues. Germline CDR1 is SGHRS and CDR2 is YFSETQ. Here the CDR3 reads CASSRALGSGELFF. The CDR3 DNA reads as TGCGCCAGCAGCAGGGCACTAGGCTCCGGGGAGCTGTTTTTT.

This clone occurred once. V gene TRBV18 combines with J gene TRBJ1-5; no firm D call. This CDR3 has 15 amino acids. V lost 3 bases to trimming and J lost 1 base, with 10 bases between them. CDR1 is KGHSH and CDR2 is LQKENI in the germline V gene. In DNA form, the CDR3 reads TGTGCCAGCTCACCCGACTGGCTGAGCAATCAGCCCCAGCATTTT. It is translated as CASSPDWLSNQPQHF.

This clone came up a few times. The rearrangement joins TRBV7-9 to TRBJ1-2, with D possibly TRBD1 on 5 matching bases. V dropped 0 bases and J dropped 0 bases, with 8 bases sitting between them. The CDR3 sequence is 15 residues long. CDR1 and CDR2 from the germline V gene are SEHNR and FQNEAQ (reference sequence). As DNA, the CDR3 is TGTGCCAGCAGCTTAGCACAGGCCCCTAACTATGGCTACACCTTC. This codes for CASSLAQAPNYGYTF.

This clone was detected only a few times. Other DNA sequences in the sample encode the same CDR3. V is TRBV9 and J is TRBJ1-4; D remains ambiguous. This CDR3 has 14 amino acids. Germline assignment: CDR1 SGDLS and CDR2 YYNGEE. V gave up 0 bases and J gave up 5 bases, with 8 bases separating them. CDR3 amino acids: CASSVGGPNEKLFF. The CDR3 nucleotides are TGTGCCAGCAGCGTAGGAGGGCCGAATGAAAAACTGTTTTTT.

This rearrangement joins TRBV7-9 to TRBJ2-5, with D tentatively TRBD2 (6 bases). Trimming took off 1 base at V and 5 bases at J, with 14 bases between the two ends. Germline values: CDR1 SEHNR, CDR2 FQNEAQ (reference sequence). CDR3 length equals 15 residues. The DNA of the CDR3 is TGTGCCAGCAGCTTAGGTCGGGGCGGAGGGGAGACCCAGTACTTC. Translation: CASSLGRGGGETQYF. Looking up the rest from reference TRBV7-9 and TRBJ2-5 gives the full variable domain: DTGVSQNPRHKITKRGQNVTFRCDPISEHNRLYWYRQTLGQGPEFLTYFQNEAQLEKSRLLSDRFSAERPKGSFSTLEIQRTEQGDSAMYLCASSLGRGGGETQYFGPGTRLLVL.

This sequence joins TRBV20-1 and TRBJ1-4; 7 nucleotides match TRBD1. In germline, CDR1 is DFQATT, CDR2 SNEGSKA (reference sequence). This CDR3 spans 14 amino acids. Losses at the gene ends were 3 bases for V and 5 bases for J; bases not matched to a gene: 6. In nucleotides, the CDR3 is TGCAGTGCTAGTATCCCGGGACAGAATGAAAAACTGTTTTTT. It translates to CSASIPGQNEKLFF.